The subject of this entry is one T cell receptor beta chain. What it binds is not known. The data derive from a study of cytomegalovirus exposure and HLA in healthy donors. General observations from the study: In the analysis, some V segments, TRBV6-2 and TRBV6-3 included, were excluded as indistinguishable.

With 3 bases removed from V and 1 base from J, the gap between germline ends came to 13 bases. The CDR3 sequence is 15 residues long. Germline CDR1 LNHDA, CDR2 SQIVND (reference sequence). Primers: 60 Vbeta forward and 13 Jbeta reverse. The assay was immunoSEQ multiplex PCR, and TCRdb's table has in-frame clones only and misses some. Of around 120,000 clones listed, 75% to 85% are singletons. Sequenced material: PBMCs. This chain links TRBV19 with TRBJ2-7; D perhaps matches TRBD2 (6 bases). The clonotype originates from a male donor in good health and CMV-seropositive. The CDR3 bases are TGTGCCAGTAGTATCCTAGCGCAATCATCCTACGAGCAGTACTTC. Protein sequence: CASSILAQSSYEQYF. Supplemented by reference TRBV19 and TRBJ2-7, the full variable domain reads DGGITQSPKYLFRKEGQNVTLSCEQNLNHDAMYWYRQDPGQGLRLIYYSQIVNDFQKGDIAEGYSVSREKKESFPLTVTSAQKNPTAFYLCASSILAQSSYEQYFGPGTRLTVT.